The 26 T cell receptor beta chains given below trace back to one sample, sequenced in a study of Graves' ophthalmopathy and Graves' hyperthyroidism. From RNA, the CDR3 regions of TCR beta chains were amplified and sequenced. HTBI primers primed a first-round RT-PCR, and a second-round multiplex PCR followed. TCRdb reanalysed the multiplex PCR reads using MiXCR and keeps one entry per CDR3 protein. The table includes about 480,000 distinct CDR3 sequences, around an eighth detected once. Sample: blood. These TCRs come from a woman in her 30s with Graves' ophthalmopathy.

The table lists this clonotype with many counts. The chain links TRBV10-3 to TRBJ2-7; the D is unclear. The ends were cut back, 2 bases at V and 10 bases at J, with 12 bases in the middle. Germline CDR1 ENHRY, CDR2 SYGVKD. This CDR3 has 12 residues. The CDR3 loop reads CAISEKGLSQYF. The CDR3 nucleotides are TGTGCCATCAGTGAGAAGGGCCTGTCCCAGTACTTC.

Ten or more counts support this clonotype. V usage is TRBV19 and J usage is TRBJ1-5; the D gene is possibly TRBD1 (5 bases). The CDR3 is 13 residues long. Germline V CDR1 and CDR2: LNHDA, SQIVND (reference sequence). The CDR3 DNA reads TGTGGTAGGGGCGGCGGGCCGAATCAGCCCCAGCATTTT. As protein: CGRGGGPNQPQHF. The variable domain in full, completed from reference TRBV19 and TRBJ1-5, reads DGGITQSPKYLFRKEGQNVTLSCEQNLNHDAMYWYRQDPGQGLRLIYYSQIVNDFQKGDIAEGYSVSREKKESFPLTVTSAQKNPTAFYLCGRGGGPNQPQHFGDGTRLSIL.

The table lists this clonotype with many counts. V gene TRBV11-2 combines with J gene TRBJ1-5, with a weak D call TRBD1 (5 bases). The CDR3 spans 16 residues. Germline CDR1 reads SGHAT; CDR2 reads FQNNGV. The ends were cut back, 5 bases at V and 3 bases at J, with 17 bases in the middle. The CDR3 spells CASSPGALGSNQPQHF. Written as DNA, the CDR3 is TGTGCCAGCAGCCCCGGGGCCTTGGGGTCCAATCAGCCCCAGCATTTT.

Of note for this clonotype: The junction shows a germline mismatch at one end, possibly a read error. This chain connects TRBV14 to TRBJ2-7; D is perhaps TRBD2 (5 bases). Germline V gene sequence: CDR1 SGHDN, CDR2 FVKESK. The CDR3 has 14 amino acids. The DNA for the CDR3 is TGTGTCAGCAGCCTCTACCGGGACTCCTACGAGCAGTACTTC. Residues: CVSSLYRDSYEQYF.

This clonotype has a count of ten or more. The rearrangement joins TRBV28 to TRBJ1-5; D not certain. Germline V lookup: CDR1 MDHEN, CDR2 SYDVKM. V lost 8 bases to trimming and J lost 3 bases, with 14 bases between them. CDR3 length: 14 amino acids. The chain's CDR3 is CASRPSEHNQPQHF. The CDR3 bases are TGTGCCAGCCGACCGTCGGAACACAATCAGCCCCAGCATTTT.

This clonotype came up many times. This chain links TRBV12-5 with TRBJ2-7; D may be TRBD1 (5 bases). The CDR3 runs 18 residues. The V end was cut by 2 bases, the J end by 3 bases, with 23 bases between. Germline CDR1 and CDR2: LGHNT and FRNRAP. The CDR3 coding sequence is TGTGCTAGTGGTTTGAAGACAGTTTACTCCCATAAATTCTACGAGCAGTACTTC. This codes for CASGLKTVYSHKFYEQYF. Full variable domain (missing parts from reference TRBV12-5 and TRBJ2-7): DARVTQTPRHKVTEMGQEVTMRCQPILGHNTVFWYRQTMMQGLELLAYFRNRAPLDDSGMPKDRFSAEMPDATLATLKIQPSEPRDSAVYFCASGLKTVYSHKFYEQYFGPGTRLTVT.

This clonotype was seen at least ten times. This rearrangement joins TRBV11-2 to TRBJ2-7; D may be TRBD1 or TRBD2 (5 bases each). Between the trimmed V and J ends, which lost 7 bases and 4 bases, there was a span of 17 bases. Per germline, CDR1 SGHAT and CDR2 FQNNGV. The CDR3 sequence is 14 residues long. CDR3 in amino acids: CASILGDGFYEQYF. CDR3 DNA sequence: TGTGCCAGCATCCTAGGGGACGGGTTTTACGAGCAGTACTTC. The entire variable domain, with the rest obtained from reference TRBV11-2 and TRBJ2-7, is as follows: EAGVAQSPRYKIIEKRQSVAFWCNPISGHATLYWYQQILGQGPKLLIQFQNNGVVDDSQLPKDRFSAERLKGVDSTLKIQPAKLEDSAVYLCASILGDGFYEQYFGPGTRLTVT.

This clonotype was counted ten times or more. The chain has TRBV12-3 or TRBV12-4 and TRBJ2-7, with TRBD2 identical over 8 bases. The trim removed 3 bases at V and 2 bases at J, leaving 3 bases unmatched. This CDR3 is built from 14 residues. This CDR3 reads CASSFSGGAYEQYF. In DNA, the CDR3 is TGTGCCAGCAGTTTTTCGGGGGGGGCCTACGAGCAGTACTTC.

This chain joins TRBV7-2 and TRBJ2-5, with TRBD2 matching 12 bases. With V trimmed by 7 bases and J by 2 bases, 5 bases remained unmatched. The CDR3 extends over 15 amino acids. Germline-derived CDR1 and CDR2 are SGHTA and FQGNSA. CDR3 amino acids: CASNSGLAGQETQYF. CDR3 sequence (DNA): TGTGCCAGCAACTCAGGACTAGCGGGGCAAGAGACCCAGTACTTC.

This clonotype was detected many times. The chain employs TRBV10-3 and TRBJ1-3, with D tentatively TRBD1 (5 bases). Germline CDR1 and CDR2: ENHRY and SYGVKD. There are 16 residues in the CDR3. Trimming removed 0 bases at V and 0 bases at J, with 9 bases between. The CDR3 DNA reads TGTGCCATCAGTGAGTCGGGGCTGAACTCTGGAAACACCATATATTTT. Protein: CAISESGLNSGNTIYF.

This clonotype has a count of ten or more. The rearrangement uses TRBV12-3 or TRBV12-4 and TRBJ2-7; tentatively, D is TRBD2 (6 bases). This CDR3 has 15 residues. Trimming left V 5 bases short and J 2 bases short, with 16 bases between. CDR3 bases: TGTGCCAGCAGTCAGGGACTTGCGGGACCCTACGAGCAGTACTTC. The encoded protein is CASSQGLAGPYEQYF.

This clonotype has a count of ten or more. The chain carries TRBV30 and TRBJ1-6; TRBD1 might be the D (6 bases). Germline V gene lookup returns CDR1 GTSNPN and CDR2 SVGIG (reference sequence). The CDR3 spans 13 residues. Trimming removed 5 bases from V and 8 bases from J, with 13 bases in between. CDR3 sequence (DNA): TGTGCCTGGGGGACACGCCGAGATTCACCCCTCCACTTT. The encoded protein is CAWGTRRDSPLHF.

This clonotype was seen a few times. The rearrangement links TRBV18 to TRBJ1-3, with 7 nucleotides matching TRBD1. The germline gives CDR1 KGHSH, CDR2 LQKENI. The ends lost 5 bases at V and 0 bases at J; junction bases unmatched: 7. The CDR3 covers 16 residues. The CDR3 is CASSDAGTASGNTIYF. Here the CDR3 DNA reads TGTGCCAGCTCAGACGCCGGGACAGCCTCTGGAAACACCATATATTTT.

This clonotype was detected ten times or more. The gene calls are TRBV6-1 and TRBJ1-2, with a possible D match to TRBD1 (6 bases). V lost 6 bases and J lost 3, with 11 bases in between. The CDR3 spans 13 residues. Germline loops: CDR1 MNHNS, CDR2 SASEGT. For the CDR3, the DNA is TGTGCCAGCAGGACCGGGACACACTATGGCTACACCTTC. Its protein is CASRTGTHYGYTF.

The rearrangement uses TRBV5-1 and TRBJ2-2; the D gene could be TRBD1 or TRBD2 (5 bases each). The CDR3 totals 14 residues. In germline, CDR1 is SGHRS, CDR2 YFSETQ. The V and J ends lost 4 bases and 1 base respectively, with 8 bases between them. The CDR3 DNA follows: TGCGCCAGCAGCGCAGGGAGGAACACCGGGGAGCTGTTTTTT. This encodes CASSAGRNTGELFF.

In its sample, this clonotype was seen many times. The CDR3 region has the DNA TGCAGCGTTGAAATAGAGGGAGGATCTCAGCCCCAGCATTTT. It yields the protein CSVEIEGGSQPQHF. V and J are TRBV29-1 and TRBJ1-5; D not resolved. The CDR3 length is 14 residues. Trimming pared 2 bases from V and 6 bases from J, leaving 14 bases between. CDR1 is SQVTM and CDR2 is ANQGSEA in the germline V gene.

This clonotype was seen at least ten times. The chain employs TRBV4-1 and TRBJ1-1; TRBD1 agrees at 7 bases. With 5 bases clipped from V and 1 base from J, the junction kept 7 bases outside the gene matches. In germline, CDR1 is MGHRA, CDR2 YSYEKL. The CDR3 runs 15 residues. The CDR3 sequence: CASSFLRGRNTEAFF. In DNA form, the CDR3 reads TGCGCCAGCAGCTTCCTCAGGGGGAGGAACACTGAAGCTTTCTTT.

This chain links TRBV5-1 with TRBJ1-1; the match to TRBD1 covers 7 bases. This CDR3 comprises 14 residues. Trimming took 2 bases from V and 4 from J; bases not matched to a gene: 5. CDR1 is SGHRS, CDR2 YFSETQ, per germline. CDR3 protein: CASSFAGGPTEAFF. CDR3 nucleotide sequence: TGCGCCAGCAGCTTCGCAGGGGGGCCCACTGAAGCTTTCTTT.

This clonotype was recorded a few times. This chain links TRBV2 with TRBJ2-7; TRBD1 might be the D (6 bases). The V end was cut by 3 bases, the J end by 2 bases, with 14 bases between. The CDR3 contains 15 residues. Looked up from germline, CDR1 is SNHLY and CDR2 is FYNNEI. CDR3 DNA sequence: TGTGCCAGCAGTGATCCACAGGGTGGACCCTACGAGCAGTACTTC. Translating gives CASSDPQGGPYEQYF. The full variable domain, completed using reference TRBV2 and TRBJ2-7, is EPEVTQTPSHQVTQMGQEVILRCVPISNHLYFYWYRQILGQKVEFLVSFYNNEISEKSEIFDDQFSVERPDGSNFTLKIRSTKLEDSAMYFCASSDPQGGPYEQYFGPGTRLTVT.

This clonotype was detected a few times. The CDR3 loop reads CASSLVQPSNEQYF. The CDR3 DNA sequence: TGCGCCAGCAGCTTGGTACAGCCTTCTAACGAGCAGTACTTC. This chain links TRBV5-1 with TRBJ2-7; D not resolved. The germline V gene encodes CDR1 SGHRS and CDR2 YFSETQ. V was cut by 0 bases and J by 5 bases, with 12 bases left in between. The CDR3 spans 14 residues.

Concerning this clonotype itself: A read error may be the cause here, since a much bigger clone is one base away. No conserved phenylalanine or tryptophan ends this CDR3, so it is likely a read error. The V and J genes are TRBV20-1 and TRBJ1-6, with a weak D call TRBD1 (6 bases). The CDR3 totals 15 residues. Between the trimmed V and J ends, which lost 3 bases and 10 bases, there was a span of 19 bases. The V gene's germline CDR1 is DFQATT and CDR2 SNEGSKA (reference sequence). The CDR3 loop is CSAREQGKRASPLHL. The CDR3 DNA is TGCAGTGCTAGGGAACAGGGTAAAAGGGCCTCACCCCTCCACTTG.

At least ten counts were recorded for this clonotype. This rearrangement joins TRBV6-5 to TRBJ1-2; D call uncertain. CDR3 length: 12 amino acids. CDR1 and CDR2 from the germline V gene are MNHEY and SVGAGI. The V end lost 0 bases, the J end lost 10 bases, and 9 bases lay between the germline ends. The CDR3 DNA reads TGTGCCAGCAGTTACTCGTGGGGTGTCTACACCTTC. Encoded protein: CASSYSWGVYTF.

This rearrangement joins TRBV20-1 to TRBJ2-7; D may match TRBD1 or TRBD2 (5 bases each). CDR1 is DFQATT, CDR2 SNEGSKA, per germline (reference sequence). The CDR3 extends over 11 amino acids. CDR3 sequence (DNA): TGCAGTGCTAGACTTCGGGGCGAGCAGTACGTG. Protein product: CSARLRGEQYV.

This clonotype showed up many times. This CDR3 reads CAWRSKKQVKNIQYF. The CDR3 bases are TGTGCCTGGAGGTCAAAAAAACAGGTTAAAAACATTCAGTACTTC. The chain carries TRBV30 and TRBJ2-4, with D possibly being TRBD1 (5 bases). CDR3 length: 15 residues. CDR1 is GTSNPN, CDR2 SVGIG, per germline (reference sequence). V dropped 3 bases and J dropped 4 bases, with 16 bases sitting between them.

This clonotype was seen many times. This chain uses TRBV6-1 with TRBJ2-6; no definite D call. Germline-derived CDR1 and CDR2 are MNHNS and SASEGT. Trimming pared 7 bases from V and 1 base from J, leaving 8 bases between. This CDR3 is 14 amino acids long. The CDR3 sequence: CASNKRSGANVLTF. CDR3 bases: TGTGCCAGCAATAAGAGGTCTGGGGCCAACGTCCTGACTTTC.

This clonotype was counted ten times or more. The chain combines TRBV12-3 or TRBV12-4 with TRBJ2-4; D unresolved. The V end lost 5 bases, the J end lost 0 bases, and 11 bases lay between the germline ends. The CDR3 runs 15 residues. CDR3 in amino acids: CASSPRQLAKNIQYF. CDR3 coding DNA: TGTGCCAGCAGTCCCAGACAATTAGCCAAAAACATTCAGTACTTC.